This T cell receptor beta chain is from a study of cytomegalovirus exposure and HLA in healthy donors. Regarding the study as a whole: It was reportedly the case that the classifier diagnosed cytomegalovirus status with high specificity and sensitivity. There were under 200 TCR beta chains listed as cytomegalovirus-associated. Later, an analysis found that TCR clusters from the first cohort tended to co-occur in the 95 to 150 validation repertoires.

Assay: immunoSEQ multiplex PCR; the TCRdb copy retains only in-frame clones and omits some. This table has 100,000 to 150,000 clones, roughly nine tenths appearing once. Points on this clone: Its antigen remains unknown.

The CDR3 totals 12 residues. The V and J ends lost 9 bases and 7 bases respectively, with 15 bases between them. The germline V gene encodes CDR1 SEHNR and CDR2 FQNEAQ (reference sequence). The V gene is TRBV7-9, the J gene TRBJ1-2; the D gene is possibly TRBD1 (5 bases). Input material: PBMCs. This clonotype was sampled from a woman under 30 in good health and CMV-seronegative. DNA of the CDR3: TGTGCCAGTAAACCCCAAGGGGTTGGCTACACCTTC. It translates to CASKPQGVGYTF. Full variable domain (rest looked up from reference TRBV7-9 and TRBJ1-2): DTGVSQNPRHKITKRGQNVTFRCDPISEHNRLYWYRQTLGQGPEFLTYFQNEAQLEKSRLLSDRFSAERPKGSFSTLEIQRTEQGDSAMYLCASKPQGVGYTFGSGTRLTVV.